The 12 T cell receptor beta chains in this list originate from one sample, sequenced in a study of T cells in Graves' hyperthyroidism and ophthalmopathy. The TCR beta CDR3 regions underwent amplification using RNA transcripts as the source. An initial round of RT-PCR targeting the TCR CDR3 relied on the HTBI primer set. Each CDR3 protein is one row after TCRdb ran MiXCR on the multiplex PCR reads. Of fewer than 750,000 distinct CDR3 sequences detected, around 46% appear once; the ten largest clones hold approximately 7.5%. Sequenced sample: peripheral blood or thyroid tissue (not recorded which). The source is a woman aged 18-35 years with Graves' hyperthyroidism.

Many counts were recorded for this clonotype. J is TRBJ2-7 and V is TRBV2, with D perhaps matching TRBD2 (5 bases). The germline CDR1 and CDR2 sequences are SNHLY and FYNNEI. The CDR3 is made up of 13 amino acids. V was trimmed by 6 bases and J by 3 bases, leaving 12 bases between them. The chain's CDR3 is CASRRLAFYEQYF. The CDR3 nucleotides are TGTGCCAGCAGGCGGCTAGCATTCTACGAGCAGTACTTC. Combining the CDR3 with reference TRBV2 and TRBJ2-7 gives the whole variable domain EPEVTQTPSHQVTQMGQEVILRCVPISNHLYFYWYRQILGQKVEFLVSFYNNEISEKSEIFDDQFSVERPDGSNFTLKIRSTKLEDSAMYFCASRRLAFYEQYFGPGTRLTVT.

This rearrangement joins TRBV6-2 or TRBV6-3 to TRBJ2-2; 9 bases line up with TRBD1. Germline CDR1 and CDR2: MNHEY and SVGEGT. The CDR3 totals 15 residues. Trimming at V came to 5 bases and at J to 3 bases, leaving 4 bases not matched to a gene. Here the CDR3 DNA reads TGTGCCAGCAGTCGGCGGACAGGGGACACCGGGGAGCTGTTTTTT. Protein product: CASSRRTGDTGELFF.

This clonotype was detected a few times. This rearrangement joins TRBV6-5 to TRBJ1-1, with 8 bases aligning to TRBD1. Germline lookup yields CDR1 MNHEY and CDR2 SVGAGI. V shed 6 bases and J 3 bases; nucleotides not matched to a gene: 9. The CDR3 is made up of 15 amino acids. For the CDR3, the DNA is TGTGCCAGCAGCCGAGACAGGGGACTCTACACTGAAGCTTTCTTT. Translated, it gives CASSRDRGLYTEAFF.

This clonotype has at least ten counts. J is TRBJ1-1 and V is TRBV12-3 or TRBV12-4; TRBD1 matches 7 bases. The CDR3 is made up of 15 amino acids. Trimming removed 5 bases from V and 0 bases from J; junction bases left unmatched: 6. Here the CDR3 DNA reads TGTGCCAGCAGTGGGACAGCTATATTGAACACTGAAGCTTTCTTT. Amino acids: CASSGTAILNTEAFF.

For this clonotype: Germline and junction disagree at one end, which may indicate a read error. The V and J genes are TRBV6-1 and TRBJ2-7, with D maybe TRBD2 (5 bases). Germline loops: CDR1 MNHNS, CDR2 SASEGT. The CDR3 length is 15 residues. The CDR3 sequence is CASSESGANTGELYF. The CDR3 DNA follows: TGTGCCAGCAGCGAGAGCGGAGCGAACACCGGGGAGCTGTACTTC.

This clonotype appeared many times. This chain links TRBV10-2 with TRBJ2-5; the match to TRBD1 covers 7 bases. CDR1 is WSHSY and CDR2 is SAAADI in the germline V gene. The CDR3 is 14 amino acids. Germline trimming cut 5 bases from V and 5 bases from J; bases unmatched to any gene: 8. The CDR3 reads CASSLRDSLETQYF. The CDR3 nucleotides read TGCGCCAGCAGTCTCCGGGACAGCCTCGAGACCCAGTACTTC.

The CDR3 coding sequence is TGCGCCAGCAGCTTGGGGAGTCAGGGAGAGACCCAGTACTTC. It codes for CASSLGSQGETQYF. The chain is built from TRBV5-1 and TRBJ2-5, with TRBD1 as a possible D gene (5 bases). The CDR3 contains 14 residues. The V and J ends lost 0 bases and 4 bases respectively, with 10 bases between them. CDR1 SGHRS and CDR2 YFSETQ come from the germline V gene.

This clonotype was seen at least ten times. The chain employs TRBV29-1 and TRBJ2-2; 9 bases match TRBD2. Germline lookup yields CDR1 SQVTM and CDR2 ANQGSEA. CDR3 length: 14 residues. The ends lost 6 bases at V and 8 bases at J; junction bases unmatched: 10. In nucleotides, the CDR3 is TGCAGCGTGACTAGCGGCTACTCGGGGGGGGAGCTGTTTTTT. Its protein is CSVTSGYSGGELFF.

V usage is TRBV15 and J usage is TRBJ2-7; no reliable D call. The length of the CDR3 is 11 residues. Trimming cost V 5 bases and J 6 bases, with 8 bases left between them. CDR1 and CDR2 from the germline V gene are LNHNV and YYDKDF (reference sequence). This CDR3 is CATSGRVEQYF. The CDR3 DNA reads TGTGCCACCAGCGGACGGGTCGAGCAGTACTTC. The full variable domain, completed using reference TRBV15 and TRBJ2-7, is DAMVIQNPRYQVTQFGKPVTLSCSQTLNHNVMYWYQQKSSQAPKLLFHYYDKDFNNEADTPDNFQSRRPNTSFCFLDIRSPGLGDTAMYLCATSGRVEQYFGPGTRLTVT.

This clonotype was detected a few times. This may stem from a read error, because a much larger clone lies one nucleotide away. This chain uses TRBV7-6 with TRBJ2-7; D uncertain. Germline-derived CDR1 and CDR2 are SGHVS and FNYEAQ. The CDR3 runs 12 residues. The V and J ends lost 5 bases and 3 bases respectively, with 8 bases between them. CDR3 DNA: TGTGCCAGCAGCAGGGCGGACTACGAGCAGTACTTC. It codes for CASSRADYEQYF.

This clonotype was seen a single time. A read error is possible here, since a much larger clone lies one base away. No conserved phenylalanine or tryptophan is present at the end of the CDR3, so a read error is the likely explanation. The J gene is TRBJ1-1, the V gene TRBV3-1; D ambiguous. Germline V gene sequence: CDR1 LGHDT, CDR2 YNNKEL (reference sequence). V was pared by 5 bases and J by 1 base, with 11 bases between. The CDR3 has 14 amino acids. Here the CDR3 DNA reads TGTGCCAGCAGCTTTAAAGGGAGGAACACTGAAGCTTTCTCT. This encodes CASSFKGRNTEAFS.

This clonotype showed up many times. The CDR3 sequence is CASRPGTGYEQYF. The CDR3 nucleotides read TGTGCCAGCAGGCCCGGGACAGGATACGAGCAGTACTTC. The chain couples TRBV7-2 to TRBJ2-7, with 8 bases identical to TRBD1. CDR1 and CDR2 (germline): SGHTA, FQGNSA. The CDR3 consists of 13 residues. Trimming at V came to 6 bases and at J to 4 bases, leaving 5 bases not matched to a gene.